Presented here are 28 T cell receptor beta chains from one specimen sequenced in a study of shared clonotypes between healthy human individuals. Sequencing was performed with immunoSEQ multiplex PCR; in TCRdb, only in-frame clones are kept and a portion is missing. Of about 2.1 million clones listed, about 92% are singletons. CD8 cells regarded as naive lacked CD45RO, were positively chosen for CCR7, and omitted terminally differentiated effector memory CD45RA+ cells. Sequenced input: naive CD8+ T cells from PBMCs. The receptors here all came from a man younger than 35 in good health. Some clones in this sample may be carry-over from other donors' samples.

This rearrangement joins TRBV5-6 to TRBJ1-2, with a tentative D call TRBD1 (6 bases). V lost 4 bases and J 7 bases, leaving 20 bases between the germline ends. From germline, CDR1 is SGHDT and CDR2 YYEEEE. This CDR3 spans 15 amino acids. CDR3 loop: CASSPHPGDLGGYTF. The CDR3 coding sequence is TGTGCCAGCAGCCCCCACCCAGGGGACCTGGGTGGCTACACCTTC. Variable domain in full (rest from reference TRBV5-6 and TRBJ1-2): DAGVTQSPTHLIKTRGQQVTLRCSPKSGHDTVSWYQQALGQGPQFIFQYYEEEERQRGNFPDRFSGHQFPNYSSELNVNALLLGDSALYLCASSPHPGDLGGYTFGSGTRLTVV.

On this clone: The same CDR3 arises from other DNA sequences in this sample as well. The chain combines TRBV29-1 with TRBJ1-1, with D perhaps TRBD1 (6 bases). CDR3 length: 12 amino acids. Looked up from germline, CDR1 is SQVTM and CDR2 is ANQGSEA. Trimming removed 7 bases at V and 3 bases at J, with 12 bases between. This chain's CDR3 is CSATGTDTEAFF. The DNA for the CDR3 is TGCAGCGCCACAGGGACGGACACTGAAGCTTTCTTT.

The V call is TRBV28, the J call TRBJ1-1; D call uncertain. V lost 0 bases to trimming and J lost 1 base, with 9 bases between them. This CDR3 contains 15 residues. Germline V gene data show CDR1 as MDHEN and CDR2 as SYDVKM. The CDR3 is CASSLWYGENTEAFF. The DNA for the CDR3 is TGTGCCAGCAGTTTATGGTACGGAGAGAACACTGAAGCTTTCTTT.

The chain is built from TRBV19 and TRBJ1-1; 8 positions agree with TRBD1. Germline V CDR1 and CDR2: LNHDA, SQIVND (reference sequence). V was pared by 2 bases and J by 8 bases, with 4 bases of the junction left unmatched. This CDR3 contains 13 residues. Here the CDR3 DNA reads TGTGCCAGTAGTATAATACAGGGGGTGGAAGCTTTCTTT. Its protein product is CASSIIQGVEAFF.

The chain employs TRBV5-6 and TRBJ1-6; D is undetermined. V was clipped by 2 bases and J by 0 bases, with 12 bases between them. The CDR3 is made up of 17 amino acids. Per the germline V gene, CDR1 is SGHDT and CDR2 is YYEEEE. The CDR3 DNA sequence: TGTGCCAGCAGCTTTGGAAGGCAGAGCTCCTATAATTCACCCCTCCACTTT. Its translation is CASSFGRQSSYNSPLHF.

The chain links TRBV5-6 to TRBJ2-5, with 9 bases lining up with TRBD2. CDR1 and CDR2 (germline): SGHDT, YYEEEE. This CDR3 spans 16 amino acids. V trimming: 0 bases; J trimming: 2 bases; junction bases outside the gene matches: 5. CDR3 amino acids: CASSLGGLASQETQYF. The DNA for the CDR3 is TGTGCCAGCAGCTTGGGTGGACTAGCGTCGCAAGAGACCCAGTACTTC.

V usage is TRBV9 and J usage is TRBJ2-4; D call uncertain. Germline values: CDR1 SGDLS, CDR2 YYNGEE. This CDR3 contains 12 residues. Trimming cost V 3 bases and J 5 bases, with 6 bases left between them. The CDR3 protein is CASSANENIQYF. The CDR3, as DNA: TGTGCCAGCAGCGCGAACGAAAACATTCAGTACTTC.

V is TRBV15 and J is TRBJ2-7; D remains unclear. The CDR3 spans 13 residues. The germline V and J ends were trimmed by 2 bases and 5 bases, with 10 bases remaining between them. Per germline, CDR1 LNHNV and CDR2 YYDKDF (reference sequence). The CDR3 sequence: CATSRLVTNEQYF. DNA of the CDR3: TGTGCCACCAGCAGACTAGTAACCAACGAGCAGTACTTC.

This chain connects TRBV2 to TRBJ1-1; D is undetermined. Germline CDR1 reads SNHLY; CDR2 reads FYNNEI. CDR3 length equals 14 residues. The V end was cut by 5 bases, the J end by 1 base, with 11 bases between. CDR3 region: CASSTDVPNTEAFF. The CDR3 DNA follows: TGTGCCAGCAGTACGGACGTACCGAACACTGAAGCTTTCTTT.

This chain's CDR3 is CASSQGVRGLQETQYF. CDR3 coding DNA: TGCGCCAGCAGCCAAGGAGTCAGGGGCTTGCAAGAGACCCAGTACTTC. This sequence joins TRBV4-1 and TRBJ2-5; D is perhaps TRBD1 (6 bases). The germline V gene encodes CDR1 MGHRA and CDR2 YSYEKL. V dropped 1 base and J dropped 2 bases, with 14 bases sitting between them. The CDR3 totals 16 residues.

This sequence joins TRBV15 and TRBJ2-7; maybe TRBD1 (6 bases). Trimming took 3 bases from V and 5 from J, leaving 17 bases between them. CDR1 and CDR2 (germline): LNHNV, YYDKDF (reference sequence). CDR3 size: 15 residues. The CDR3 DNA is TGTGCCACCAGCAGGGCCCGGACAGAAGGGGACGAGCAGTACTTC. Translation: CATSRARTEGDEQYF.

V usage is TRBV28 and J usage is TRBJ2-5; either TRBD1 or TRBD2 may fit D (5 bases each). With 3 bases removed from V and 5 bases from J, the gap between germline ends came to 13 bases. In germline, CDR1 is MDHEN, CDR2 SYDVKM. This CDR3 contains 14 residues. For the CDR3, the DNA is TGTGCCAGCAGTTTCTCTGGGTGGGGGGAGACCCAGTACTTC. Its protein product is CASSFSGWGETQYF.

The gene calls are TRBV13 and TRBJ2-1; tentative D call: TRBD2 (6 bases). Germline CDR1 and CDR2: PRHDT and FYEKMQ (reference sequence). The V end was cut by 5 bases, the J end by 7 bases, with 21 bases between. CDR3 size: 16 residues. The CDR3 nucleotides are TGTGCCAGCAGCCACATCACGGGAGAAACCGTTAATGAGCAGTTCTTC. Its protein is CASSHITGETVNEQFF. The full variable domain, in which reference TRBV13 and TRBJ2-1 provide the parts outside the CDR3, is AAGVIQSPRHLIKEKRETATLKCYPIPRHDTVYWYQQGPGQDPQFLISFYEKMQSDKGSIPDRFSAQQFSDYHSELNMSSLELGDSALYFCASSHITGETVNEQFFGPGTRLTVL.

Concerning this clone itself: This specimen includes other DNA sequences encoding the same CDR3. The rearrangement links TRBV27 to TRBJ2-7; 13 positions match TRBD2. Germline V CDR1 and CDR2: MNHEY, SMNVEV (reference sequence). This CDR3 region has 15 residues. The J segment lost 4 bases and the V segment lost 2 bases, leaving 2 bases of the junction unmatched. The chain's CDR3 is CASSLRTSGSYEQYF. In nucleotides, the CDR3 is TGTGCCAGCAGTTTAAGGACTAGCGGGAGTTACGAGCAGTACTTC.

This clone appeared a single time. J is TRBJ2-3 and V is TRBV2, with TRBD2 matching over 10 bases. V lost 7 bases and J lost 6; bases outside the gene matches: 22. Germline assignment: CDR1 SNHLY and CDR2 FYNNEI. The CDR3 has 19 residues. The CDR3 region has the DNA TGTGCCAGCACCCAAACCGGGCTAGCGGGAGTGCGAGCCACGGATACGCAGTATTTT. It specifies CASTQTGLAGVRATDTQYF.

This chain links TRBV29-1 with TRBJ2-7; D perhaps matches TRBD1 (6 bases). Trimming shortened V by 6 bases and J by 5 bases, and 14 bases separated the two germline ends. The germline V gene encodes CDR1 SQVTM and CDR2 ANQGSEA. CDR3 length: 12 residues. CDR3 DNA: TGCAGCGTCGGTCAGGGGCCCAACGAGCAGTACTTC. It encodes CSVGQGPNEQYF.

The chain links TRBV27 to TRBJ2-1; 14 positions agree with TRBD2. The germline V gene has CDR1 MNHEY and CDR2 SMNVEV (reference sequence). The CDR3 is 16 amino acids. With 4 bases clipped from V and 7 bases from J, the junction kept 6 bases outside the gene matches. CDR3 bases: TGTGCCAGCAGTTCCCAGGGGACTAGCGGGAGTAATGAGCAGTTCTTC. Translated: CASSSQGTSGSNEQFF.

This chain connects TRBV6-6 to TRBJ2-3; 8 nucleotides agree with TRBD2. The J segment lost 6 bases and the V segment lost 6 bases, leaving 14 bases of the junction unmatched. Germline V lookup: CDR1 MNHNY, CDR2 SVGAGI (reference sequence). The CDR3 runs to 16 residues. CDR3 amino acids: CASRRREGRGSDTQYF. CDR3 coding DNA: TGTGCCAGCAGGCGACGGGAGGGCAGGGGTTCGGATACGCAGTATTTT.

The chain links TRBV16 to TRBJ2-7; the match to TRBD2 covers 10 bases. Germline values: CDR1 KGHSY, CDR2 FQNENV. This CDR3 spans 15 amino acids. V lost 2 bases and J lost 1; bases outside the gene matches: 2. The CDR3 reads CASSQRTSGSYEQYF. The CDR3 DNA sequence: TGTGCCAGCAGCCAAAGGACTAGCGGTTCCTACGAGCAGTACTTC. The full variable domain, with the rest looked up from reference TRBV16 and TRBJ2-7, is GEEVAQTPKHLVRGEGQKAKLYCAPIKGHSYVFWYQQVLKNEFKFLISFQNENVFDETGMPKERFSAKCLPNSPCSLEIQATKLEDSAVYFCASSQRTSGSYEQYFGPGTRLTVT.

This clone was detected once. The chain carries TRBV19 and TRBJ2-1; TRBD1 is a possible D gene (5 bases). The CDR3 runs to 16 residues. From germline, CDR1 is LNHDA and CDR2 SQIVND (reference sequence). V shed 7 bases and J shed 6 bases, with 22 bases lying between them. In DNA form, the CDR3 reads TGTGCCAGTAACAGTCTATGGGGCAGCCTACTCAATGAGCAGTTCTTC. It translates to CASNSLWGSLLNEQFF. Full variable domain (missing parts from reference TRBV19 and TRBJ2-1): DGGITQSPKYLFRKEGQNVTLSCEQNLNHDAMYWYRQDPGQGLRLIYYSQIVNDFQKGDIAEGYSVSREKKESFPLTVTSAQKNPTAFYLCASNSLWGSLLNEQFFGPGTRLTVL.

This sequence joins TRBV9 and TRBJ1-2; D perhaps matches TRBD1 (5 bases). The CDR3 covers 14 residues. V shed 1 base and J shed 5 bases, with 12 bases lying between them. Germline CDR1 and CDR2: SGDLS and YYNGEE. This CDR3 reads CASSVQGLGYGYTF. In DNA, the CDR3 is TGTGCCAGCAGCGTACAGGGACTCGGGTATGGCTACACCTTC.

This clone was observed a single time. Other nucleotide sequences in the sample specify the same CDR3. The J gene is TRBJ2-7, the V gene TRBV4-1; D is perhaps TRBD2 (6 bases). The V end was cut by 1 base, the J end by 1 base, with 8 bases between. Per the germline V gene, CDR1 is MGHRA and CDR2 is YSYEKL. The CDR3 has 14 residues. CDR3 protein: CASSQGGGSYEQYF. The CDR3 DNA follows: TGCGCCAGCAGCCAAGGAGGAGGGTCCTACGAGCAGTACTTC.

This chain links TRBV7-9 with TRBJ2-1; 11 nucleotides align to TRBD2. The CDR3 covers 17 residues. After removal of 1 base from V and 4 bases from J, the junction contained 6 bases not matched to a gene. Germline V lookup: CDR1 SEHNR, CDR2 FQNEAQ (reference sequence). The CDR3 coding sequence is TGTGCCAGCAGCTTAGTAAGTCTAGCGGGAGGATACAATGAGCAGTTCTTC. This encodes CASSLVSLAGGYNEQFF.

This rearrangement joins TRBV5-6 to TRBJ2-4; D unclear. Germline CDR1 reads SGHDT; CDR2 reads YYEEEE. V lost 0 bases and J 0 bases, leaving 7 bases between the germline ends. The CDR3 is made up of 15 amino acids. The CDR3 loop is CASSLAWEAKNIQYF. Written as DNA, the CDR3 is TGTGCCAGCAGCTTGGCGTGGGAAGCCAAAAACATTCAGTACTTC.

The V and J genes are TRBV11-2 and TRBJ2-2; no clear D gene. CDR1 SGHAT and CDR2 FQNNGV come from the germline V gene. The CDR3 loop spans 16 amino acids. The germline V and J ends were trimmed by 5 bases and 2 bases, with 15 bases remaining between them. The CDR3 coding sequence is TGTGCCAGCAGCCCAAACCGGGCCTACAACACCGGGGAGCTGTTTTTT. Its translation: CASSPNRAYNTGELFF.

J is TRBJ2-7 and V is TRBV29-1; 8 bases align to TRBD2. The CDR3 loop spans 19 amino acids. Germline CDR1 is SQVTM and CDR2 is ANQGSEA. Germline trimming cut 0 bases from V and 0 bases from J; bases unmatched to any gene: 16. The CDR3 nucleotides are TGCAGCGTTGAAGACCGCCCAGTTATAGCGGGGTTGAGCTCCTACGAGCAGTACTTC. Translating gives CSVEDRPVIAGLSSYEQYF.

The chain joins TRBV7-2 to TRBJ2-4; no clear D gene. CDR3 length: 13 amino acids. The V end was cut by 4 bases, the J end by 5 bases, with 9 bases between. Germline CDR1 and CDR2: SGHTA and FQGNSA. The CDR3 DNA reads as TGTGCCAGCAGCTCCAGGACGGAAAACATTCAGTACTTC. Translated, it gives CASSSRTENIQYF.

The chain carries TRBV15 and TRBJ2-7, with D unresolved. The ends were cut back, 3 bases at V and 3 bases at J, with 9 bases in the middle. The CDR3 is made up of 13 amino acids. Germline CDR1 reads LNHNV; CDR2 reads YYDKDF (reference sequence). In DNA form, the CDR3 reads TGTGCCACCAGCAGCGGCTGGCACTACGAGCAGTACTTC. This sequence encodes CATSSGWHYEQYF.